The clone carrying this T cell receptor (beta chain) was recorded a few times. No antigen is known for it. This sample is part of a study of lymphopenia after photon versus proton radiotherapy. General study findings and limits: Post-nadir diversity loss with photons came from oligoclonal expansion, particularly CD8+ Temra cells.

The method was immunoSEQ multiplex PCR; TCRdb's version includes in-frame clones alone and lacks a portion of them. In the table there are tens of thousands of clones, roughly four fifths of which are singletons. Germline CDR1 and CDR2: SGHDN and FVKESK. The V and J ends lost 3 bases and 11 bases respectively, with 16 bases between them. The CDR3 consists of 13 residues. The material sequenced was peripheral blood, taken from a patient treated with proton-based radiotherapy. The TCR originated in a woman in her sixties or seventies with pancreatic cancer. This sequence joins TRBV14 and TRBJ1-1, with D possibly being TRBD1 (5 bases). CDR3 in DNA: TGTGCCAGCAGCCAGGCCAGGGACCAGGTGGCTTTCTTT. This gives the protein CASSQARDQVAFF.